A selection of T cell receptor beta chains follows, all from one sample in a study of cytomegalovirus exposure and HLA in healthy donors. Measured with immunoSEQ multiplex PCR; TCRdb has only the in-frame clones, and not every one. The sample holds about 52,000 clones, over 70% seen once. Sequenced sample: PBMCs. Receptors were obtained from a man aged 18 to 29 in good health and CMV-seronegative. CDR3s include the opening cysteine and the closing phenylalanine or tryptophan. The order of the fields is J gene, clone size, V gene, D gene, CDR3 protein, CDR3 DNA. A D gene is named only where the DNA matches it firmly. Clone size is not always given. Where it is, it says once, few, many or a class for expanded clones.

>TRBJ2-2|.|TRBV27|.
CASSLIYTGELFF
TGTGCCAGCAGTTTAATATACACCGGGGAGCTGTTTTTT
>TRBJ2-7|.|TRBV10-1|.
CASSRDPSSYEQYF
TGCGCCAGCAGTCGAGACCCTAGCTCCTACGAGCAGTACTTC
>TRBJ1-1|few|TRBV28|.
CASIPGALNTEAFF
TGTGCCAGCATCCCTGGGGCCCTAAACACTGAAGCTTTCTTT
>TRBJ2-7|.|TRBV5-1|TRBD2
CASSWGLVTYEQYF
TGCGCCAGCAGCTGGGGACTAGTCACCTACGAGCAGTACTTC
>TRBJ1-6|.|TRBV28|.
CASTPWGGDSSALHF
TGTGCCAGCACCCCTTGGGGGGGGGATTCGTCAGCCCTCCACTTT
>TRBJ2-7|.|TRBV5-1|.
CASSLGSGEQYF
TGCGCCAGCAGCTTGGGTAGCGGCGAGCAGTACTTC
>TRBJ1-1|.|TRBV6-5|.
CASSYSADGTEAFF
TGTGCCAGCAGTTACTCTGCGGATGGGACTGAAGCTTTCTTT
>TRBJ2-2|.|TRBV29-1|TRBD2
CSISGSLDGELFF
TGCAGCATTAGCGGGAGCCTGGACGGGGAGCTGTTTTTT
>TRBJ1-5|.|TRBV5-1|.
CASSPGTIDQPQHF
TGCGCCAGCAGCCCTGGGACAATAGATCAGCCCCAGCATTTT
>TRBJ2-7|.|TRBV14|.
CASSLVEGLPSYEQYF
TGTGCCAGCAGCCTAGTGGAGGGGCTGCCTTCCTACGAGCAGTACTTC
>TRBJ2-7|.|TRBV7-9|TRBD1
CASSRTGLNSYEQYF
TGTGCCAGCAGCCGGACAGGGCTAAACTCCTACGAGCAGTACTTC